This TCR beta chain derives from a study of metastatic and nonmetastatic thyroid tumors. Study-wide points: Within blood and tumor, benign nodules reportedly had significantly lower TCR beta diversity than malignant thyroid tumors did.

TCRdb re-clonotyped the PCR reads through MiXCR. Found here are 25,000 to 35,000 clones, 10% to 12% of them singletons; the top ten hold approximately 15%. In this sample, this clone turned up many times. Antigen: not known. There were no patients who had received any treatment before thyroid surgery. This sequence originates from a female donor with papillary thyroid cancer or a benign thyroid nodule (not recorded which). Some clones in this sample may be carry-over from other donors' samples. Source material: blood.

This CDR3 is CASSSTFNTEAFF. The CDR3 region has the DNA TGTGCCAGCAGTTCCACCTTCAACACTGAAGCTTTCTTT. J is TRBJ1-1 and V is TRBV6-1; the D is unclear. V was pared by 5 bases and J by 2 bases, with 9 bases between. From germline, CDR1 is MNHNS and CDR2 SASEGT. The length of the CDR3 is 13 residues.